This T cell receptor beta chain was sequenced in a study of tumor-infiltrating lymphocytes in primary liver carcinoma. Study as a whole: Ranging in age from 30 to 69 years, the patients were men and women.

The tissue used was unsorted bulk material of about 20-33 mg. RNA and DNA were co-extracted from it with the AllPrep DNA/RNA mini kit. No treatment had been given to the patients, who were chronically infected with HBV. General study points: Tumors carried a top-250-clone fraction significantly exceeding that of blood (p = 0.039).

Germline V CDR1 and CDR2: KGHDR, SFDVKD. This CDR3 region has 15 residues. Starting from approximately 470 ng of total RNA, TCR beta cDNA was produced with a primer in the constant region. Libraries of TCR beta came from three nested multiplex PCR rounds with slightly modified ARM-PCR. Rounds one and two of PCR, each of roughly 10 cycles, were primed with TRBV1-TRBV30 forward primers and a C-beta reverse primer. A single record per CDR3 protein comes from TCRdb applying MiXCR to the multiplex PCR reads. This sample has around 26,000 distinct CDR3 sequences, with roughly 80% found just once. Concerning this clonotype itself: Antigen: not known. The junction differs from germline at one of its ends, possibly a read error.

Sequencing was carried out using liver tumor tissue from sampling region 3. The sample's subset: tumor region T3, left-lateral pole. The J gene is TRBJ1-6, the V gene TRBV24-1; 7 nucleotides align to TRBD1. The TCR sequence derives from a man aged 35 to 55 with primary liver carcinoma and hepatitis B virus infection. This chain's CDR3 is CAISDARQGGSSLHF. CDR3 nucleotide sequence: TGTGCCATCAGTGATGCTAGACAGGGTGGTTCATCCCTCCACTTT.